Described below is a single T cell receptor (beta chain) sequence and its context. The antigen remains unidentified. TCRdb keeps only in-frame clones here, not all; method: immunoSEQ multiplex PCR. In the table there are approximately 61,000 clones, about four fifths of which are singletons. The V and J ends lost 4 bases and 4 bases respectively, with 13 bases between them. CDR3 length: 13 amino acids. Germline CDR1 and CDR2: SQVTM and ANQGSEA. The data were taken from a study of T cell responses to AZD1222 COVID-19 vaccine. General study results and limits: Per reports, nearly half of all spike-specific TCRs target regions that are unmutated in variants. Baseline seropositives among AZD1222 recipients totaled only six or seven.

The receptor was isolated from an adult who received the AZD1222 COVID-19 vaccine. Sequences were derived from peripheral blood, sampled 28 days after the second AZD1222 dose. J is TRBJ1-2 and V is TRBV29-1, with D possibly TRBD1 on 6 matching bases. The CDR3 region has the DNA TGCAGCGTTGGAGGGGGGGTTGGCTATGGCTACACCTTC. Residues: CSVGGGVGYGYTF.